Here is one T cell receptor beta chain with its context. Its specific antigen is unknown. There are no base qualities to consult, and no much larger clone falls within one base. The CDR3 contains 17 residues, cysteine and phenylalanine counted. The only DNA kept is the CDR3, 51 bases in frame from the first base. CDR1 and CDR2 are read off the germline V gene as MDHEN and SYDVKM. V is pared back by 4 bases and J by 2 bases, with 18 bases lying between the germline termini. The receptor library was made with 5' RACE. TCRdb names Illumina HiSeq 2500 as the instrument used. A second PCR of about 7 to 12 cycles was run with a J-beta primer mix and a sample-barcoded 5' primer. A unique molecular identifier was introduced onto each TCR beta cDNA molecule by a template-switch 5' adaptor carrying 12 random nucleotides. Each sample yielded at least 2.5 million CDR3-containing paired-end reads. First-strand cDNA synthesis was performed from all RNA using the Mint cDNA synthesis kit, with priming by a TRBC-specific oligonucleotide. All cDNA was treated with uracil-DNA glycosylase and then went through a first 18-cycle PCR with the universal primers M1SS and BC2_uni_R. The study's processing was this. For normalization, 1 million high-quality reads were randomly selected from each sample, with every read carrying a distinct molecular identifier. Reads sharing molecular identifiers were discarded rather than binned into consensus sequences. CDR3 identification, clonotype clustering and error correction used MiTCR with a Q25 quality threshold and the strictest error-elimination algorithm. Lower-bound total TCR beta diversity was estimated with a nonparametric unseen species model using Euler transformation. The public reads were reprocessed in TCRdb via fastp at Q25 and MiXCR, keeping in-frame beta chains. Each CDR3 protein appears once, grouped with its most common genes and DNA. The V and J calls come from TCRdb's annotation, not from the publication. This sample gives around 1,000,000 distinct CDR3 sequences in total; almost 25% of them show up just once. Approximately 0.7% of the sample rests with the top ten.

The donors were roughly 39 Caucasian individuals from Russia, aged 6 to 90 years, who were systemically healthy. Roughly 10 milliliters of peripheral blood were drawn from each donor into EDTA-treated Vacutainer tubes. Ficoll-Paque density-gradient centrifugation was used to isolate PBMCs, with at least 7 million obtained per sample. Total RNA was extracted from PBMCs with Trizol reagent, with at least 5 micrograms obtained per sample. Naive CD45RAhigh/CD27high T cell percentages were measured by flow cytometry on a PBMC aliquot from every donor. These data come from a study of blood T cells in healthy people across ages (dated by TCRdb to between 2015 and 2016). As for the study more broadly: Template switching captured roughly one uniquely barcoded TCR beta cDNA molecule per two T cells in model experiments. To track age-related changes in TCR beta repertoire diversity, the study relied on deep sequencing normalized with unique cDNA molecular identifiers. Four age groups were formed from the donors: young (average about 17 years), middle-aged (approximately 40), aged (about 68) and long-lived (82). For two donors (one aged 18 to 29 and one aged 80 or older), the study analyzed two additional independent replicas of 1 million unique cDNA reads from the same blood draw. Results the study describes overall, beyond this receptor: Estimates of total diversity based on one million sequenced T cells were regarded as lower bounds and as underestimates. Since profiling was done on bulk unsorted PBMCs, naive and antigen-experienced compartments could not be conclusively compared. Compared with the aged group, the long-lived group had more naive CD4+ T cells, fewer expanded clones and increased TCR diversity, a pattern suggesting age selection. Observed TCR beta diversity per million T cells fell roughly linearly with age, and a significant reduction was already apparent by age approximately 41. Observed TCR beta diversity correlated strongly with the percentage of naive T cells measured by flow cytometry. Donor CMV infection status was unknown, potentially confounding age-related changes in expanded clonotypes.

The sample also formed part of further work on T cells of mothers and their children. The second study also describes: The donors were nine systemically healthy Caucasian individuals, made up of three mothers and their six children. cDNA synthesis used all of the extracted RNA, with roughly 1.5 ug of RNA in each 15 ul reaction. Sample barcodes and 2-4 random nucleotides were added via the M1S primer in the second PCR. More than 8 million TCR beta CDR3 reads were obtained from each mother, and some 3.3 million reads were obtained from each child. Thymic selection shapes the output of TCR recombination in a similar way in related and unrelated pairs, and inherited differences have a minor effect. Normalized repertoire overlap was always slightly but never significantly higher in related than unrelated mother-child pairs. With a sensitivity of about 100 clones per million clonotypes, no persistent microchimeric T cell clones were detected. In the study, deep NGS was used to compare the TCR beta repertoires of mothers and children, and features distinguishing related mother-child pairs from unrelated individuals were sought. On average, the children were roughly 10 +/- 4 years old, while the mothers were 40 +/- 4 years old. Libraries were sequenced on Illumina HiSeq 2000 with 100+100 nt paired-end reads after adapter ligation with NEBNext reagents. To avoid cross-contamination, the mother libraries and the child libraries were prepared a month apart and sequenced in separate runs. Each donor had between roughly 450,000 and 2,300,000 distinct TCR beta clonotypes identified. Naive TCR beta clonotypes were estimated from low-frequency clonotypes matched to each donor's FACS-determined naive share, without sorting.

The specimen was blood. The chain was built from TRBV28 and TRBJ2-1, with the D gene not confidently named. This sequence originates from a girl aged 2 to 9 in good health. The CDR3 in this case is CASSSLINQQTYNEQFF. In nucleotides, the sequence is TGTGCCAGCAGTTCCCTGATCAACCAACAAACCTACAATGAGCAGTTCTTC.